This entry is about one TCR beta chain. This sample is part of a study of Graves' ophthalmopathy and Graves' hyperthyroidism. Amplification from RNA transcripts yielded the TCR beta CDR3 regions. RT-PCR with HTBI primers came first, then second-round multiplex PCR. TCRdb recomputed calls from the multiplex PCR reads with MiXCR, one row per CDR3 protein. The sample has under 400,000 distinct CDR3 sequences, about 17% seen once. Diagnosis used clinical symptoms, serum thyroxine, TRAb, thyroid ultrasound and orbital computed tomography. The CDR3 has 15 amino acids. Trimming left V 1 base short and J 3 bases short, with 12 bases between. Germline V CDR1 and CDR2: LNHNV, YYDKDF (reference sequence).

The sequence was collected from an adult man with Graves' ophthalmopathy. V usage is TRBV15 and J usage is TRBJ2-5; D tentatively reads TRBD1 or TRBD2 (5 bases each). Sequencing input: peripheral blood. The CDR3: CATSRAWDEEETQYF. The CDR3 DNA reads as TGTGCCACCAGCAGAGCTTGGGACGAAGAAGAGACCCAGTACTTC.